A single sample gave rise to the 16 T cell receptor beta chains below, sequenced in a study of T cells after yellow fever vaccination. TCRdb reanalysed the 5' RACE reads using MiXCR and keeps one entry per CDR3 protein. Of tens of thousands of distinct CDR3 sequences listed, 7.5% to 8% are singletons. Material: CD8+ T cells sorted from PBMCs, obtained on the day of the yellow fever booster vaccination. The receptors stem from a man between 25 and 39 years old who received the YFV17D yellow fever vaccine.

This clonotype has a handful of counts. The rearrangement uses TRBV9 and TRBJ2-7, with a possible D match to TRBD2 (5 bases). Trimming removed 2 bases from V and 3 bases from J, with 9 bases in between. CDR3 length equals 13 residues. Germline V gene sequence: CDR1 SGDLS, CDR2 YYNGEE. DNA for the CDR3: TGTGCCAGCAGCGTCGCGGGCAGCTACGAGCAGTACTTC. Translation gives CASSVAGSYEQYF.

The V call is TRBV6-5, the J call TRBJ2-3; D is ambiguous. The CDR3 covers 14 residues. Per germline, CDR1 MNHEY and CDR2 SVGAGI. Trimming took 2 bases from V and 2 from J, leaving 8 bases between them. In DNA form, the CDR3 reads TGTGCCAGCAGTTACGTCGGTGACACAGATACGCAGTATTTT. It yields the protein CASSYVGDTDTQYF.

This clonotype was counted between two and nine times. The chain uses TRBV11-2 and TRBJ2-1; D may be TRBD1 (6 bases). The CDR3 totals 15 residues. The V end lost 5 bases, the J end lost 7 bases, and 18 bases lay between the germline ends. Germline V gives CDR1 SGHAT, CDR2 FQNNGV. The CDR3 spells CASSQPEMRGNEQFF. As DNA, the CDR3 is TGTGCCAGCAGCCAGCCGGAAATGAGGGGGAATGAGCAGTTCTTC. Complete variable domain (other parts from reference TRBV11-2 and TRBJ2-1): EAGVAQSPRYKIIEKRQSVAFWCNPISGHATLYWYQQILGQGPKLLIQFQNNGVVDDSQLPKDRFSAERLKGVDSTLKIQPAKLEDSAVYLCASSQPEMRGNEQFFGPGTRLTVL.

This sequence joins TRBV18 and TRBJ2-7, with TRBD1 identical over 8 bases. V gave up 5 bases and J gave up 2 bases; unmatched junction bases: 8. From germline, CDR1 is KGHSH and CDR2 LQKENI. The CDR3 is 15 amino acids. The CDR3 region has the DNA TGTGCCAGCTCAACGACAGGGGATGTAGCCTACGAGCAGTACTTC. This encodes CASSTTGDVAYEQYF.

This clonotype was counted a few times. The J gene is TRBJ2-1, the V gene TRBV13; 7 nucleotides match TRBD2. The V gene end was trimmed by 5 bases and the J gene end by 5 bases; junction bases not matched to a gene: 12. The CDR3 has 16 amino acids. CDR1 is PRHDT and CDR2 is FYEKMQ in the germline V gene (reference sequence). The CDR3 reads CASSGGVGAGHNEQFF. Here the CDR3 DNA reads TGTGCCAGCAGCGGGGGGGTAGGGGCGGGACACAATGAGCAGTTCTTC. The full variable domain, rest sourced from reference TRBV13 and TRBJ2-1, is AAGVIQSPRHLIKEKRETATLKCYPIPRHDTVYWYQQGPGQDPQFLISFYEKMQSDKGSIPDRFSAQQFSDYHSELNMSSLELGDSALYFCASSGGVGAGHNEQFFGPGTRLTVL.

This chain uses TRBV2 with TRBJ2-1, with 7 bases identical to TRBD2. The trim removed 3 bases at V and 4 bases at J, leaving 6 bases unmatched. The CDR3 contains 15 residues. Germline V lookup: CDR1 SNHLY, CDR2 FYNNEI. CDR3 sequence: CASSEGGRAYNEQFF. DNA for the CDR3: TGTGCCAGCAGTGAGGGAGGGAGGGCTTACAATGAGCAGTTCTTC.

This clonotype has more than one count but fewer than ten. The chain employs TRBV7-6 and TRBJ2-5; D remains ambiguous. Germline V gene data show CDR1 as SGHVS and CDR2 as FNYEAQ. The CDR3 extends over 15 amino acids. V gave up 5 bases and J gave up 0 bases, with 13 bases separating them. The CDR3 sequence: CASSPTPLYQETQYF. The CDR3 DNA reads TGTGCCAGCAGCCCGACACCTTTGTACCAAGAGACCCAGTACTTC.

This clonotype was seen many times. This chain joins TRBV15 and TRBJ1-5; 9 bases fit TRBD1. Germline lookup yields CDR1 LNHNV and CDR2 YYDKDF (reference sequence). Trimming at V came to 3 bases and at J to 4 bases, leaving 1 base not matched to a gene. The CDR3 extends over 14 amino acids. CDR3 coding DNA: TGTGCCACCAGCAGTGGGACAGGGAATCAGCCCCAGCATTTT. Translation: CATSSGTGNQPQHF. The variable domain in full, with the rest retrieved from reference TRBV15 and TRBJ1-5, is DAMVIQNPRYQVTQFGKPVTLSCSQTLNHNVMYWYQQKSSQAPKLLFHYYDKDFNNEADTPDNFQSRRPNTSFCFLDIRSPGLGDTAMYLCATSSGTGNQPQHFGDGTRLSIL.

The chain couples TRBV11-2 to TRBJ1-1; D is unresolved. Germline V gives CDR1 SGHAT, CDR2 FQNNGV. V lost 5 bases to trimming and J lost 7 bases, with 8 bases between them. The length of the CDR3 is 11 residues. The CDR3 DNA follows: TGTGCCAGCAGCCCCTCTATTGAAGCTTTCTTT. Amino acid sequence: CASSPSIEAFF.

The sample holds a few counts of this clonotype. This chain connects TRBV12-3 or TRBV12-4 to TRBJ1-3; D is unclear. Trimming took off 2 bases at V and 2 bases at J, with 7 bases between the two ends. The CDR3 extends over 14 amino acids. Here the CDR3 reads CASSLRRAGNTIYF. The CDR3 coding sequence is TGTGCCAGCAGTTTAAGGCGGGCTGGAAACACCATATATTTT.

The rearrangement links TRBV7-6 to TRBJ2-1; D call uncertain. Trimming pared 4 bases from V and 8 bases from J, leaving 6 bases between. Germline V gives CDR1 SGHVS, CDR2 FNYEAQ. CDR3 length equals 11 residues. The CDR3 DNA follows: TGTGCCAGCAGCTATCGGGATGAGCAGTTCTTC. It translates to CASSYRDEQFF. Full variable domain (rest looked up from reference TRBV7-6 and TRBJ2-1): GAGVSQSPRYKVTKRGQDVALRCDPISGHVSLYWYRQALGQGPEFLTYFNYEAQQDKSGLPNDRFSAERPEGSISTLTIQRTEQRDSAMYRCASSYRDEQFFGPGTRLTVL.

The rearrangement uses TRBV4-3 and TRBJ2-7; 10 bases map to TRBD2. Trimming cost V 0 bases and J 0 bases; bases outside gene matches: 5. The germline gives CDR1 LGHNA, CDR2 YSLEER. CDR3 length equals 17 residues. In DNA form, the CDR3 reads TGCGCCAGCAGCCAAGATGAGGCTAGCGGGAGCTCCTACGAGCAGTACTTC. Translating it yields CASSQDEASGSSYEQYF.

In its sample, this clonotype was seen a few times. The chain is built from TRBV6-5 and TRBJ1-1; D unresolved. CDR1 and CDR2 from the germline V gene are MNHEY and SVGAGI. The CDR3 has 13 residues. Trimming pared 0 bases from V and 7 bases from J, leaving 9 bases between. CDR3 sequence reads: CASSYSTGFEAFF. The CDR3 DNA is TGTGCCAGCAGTTACTCCACCGGGTTTGAAGCTTTCTTT.

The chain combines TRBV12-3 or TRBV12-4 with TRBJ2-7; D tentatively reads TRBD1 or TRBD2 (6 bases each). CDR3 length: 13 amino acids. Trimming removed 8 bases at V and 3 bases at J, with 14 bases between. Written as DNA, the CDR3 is TGTGCCAGCGCACTAGGGGGACTCTACGAGCAGTACTTC. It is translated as CASALGGLYEQYF.

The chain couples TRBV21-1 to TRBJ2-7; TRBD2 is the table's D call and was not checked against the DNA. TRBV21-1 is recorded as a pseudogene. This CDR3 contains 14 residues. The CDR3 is CASSNIADPYEQYF. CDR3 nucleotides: TGTGCCAGCAGCAACATAGCGGATCCCTACGAGCAGTACTTC.

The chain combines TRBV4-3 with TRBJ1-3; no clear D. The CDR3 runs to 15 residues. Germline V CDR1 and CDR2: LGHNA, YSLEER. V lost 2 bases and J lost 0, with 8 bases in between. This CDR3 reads CASSQRLSSGNTIYF. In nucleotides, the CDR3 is TGCGCCAGCAGCCAAAGGCTGAGCTCTGGAAACACCATATATTTT.